These 26 T cell receptor beta chains share one sample of origin, sequenced in a study of tumor-infiltrating lymphocytes in primary liver carcinoma. The template, approximately 500 ng total RNA, yielded TCR beta cDNA made with a constant-region primer. Employing slightly modified ARM-PCR, three nested multiplex PCR rounds were run, and these gave rise to the TCR beta libraries. Running roughly 10 cycles apiece, the first two PCR rounds relied on TRBV1-TRBV30 forward primers together with a C-beta reverse primer. TCRdb reprocessed the multiplex PCR reads with MiXCR, giving one entry per CDR3 protein. Among about 48,000 distinct CDR3 sequences listed, about 73% were seen once. DNA and RNA were both co-extracted from 20-30 mg of bulk tissue that had not been sorted. Sequencing used liver tumor tissue from sampling region 3. Regarding subset: tumor region T3, left-lateral pole. These receptors all stem from a man aged 35-49 years with primary liver carcinoma and hepatitis B virus infection.

The chain recombines TRBV11-2 with TRBJ2-3; no reliable D call. The CDR3 is 13 residues long. Germline loops: CDR1 SGHAT, CDR2 FQNNGV. The germline V and J ends were trimmed by 5 bases and 11 bases, with 17 bases remaining between them. Here the CDR3 reads CASSPLTDGMQYF. DNA for the CDR3: TGTGCCAGCAGCCCGCTAACAGACGGTATGCAGTATTTT.

On this clonotype: This sequence may be a read error, since a much larger clone differs from it by one base. The gene calls are TRBV5-1 and TRBJ2-7; 10 positions agree with TRBD2. The CDR3 is 16 residues long. Germline V gives CDR1 SGHRS, CDR2 YFSETQ. V lost 7 bases and J lost 6; bases outside the gene matches: 16. The CDR3 sequence is CASGPGTSVHGGEQYF. CDR3 DNA sequence: TGCGCCAGCGGCCCCGGGACTAGCGTACACGGTGGCGAGCAGTACTTC.

With respect to this clonotype: One end of the junction does not line up with germline, which may come from a read error. The chain is built from TRBV11-2 and TRBJ2-2; tentative D call: TRBD2 (5 bases). There are 16 residues in the CDR3. Germline lookup yields CDR1 SGHAT and CDR2 FQNNGV. The CDR3 sequence is CASSLVALPGTGVLVF. The CDR3 nucleotides read TGTGCCAGCAGCTTAGTGGCGCTACCGGGAACCGGGGTGCTGGTTTTT.

On this clonotype: The DNA is omitted, as the CDR3 cannot be located on it reliably, and the CDR3 follows TCRdb's listing. The V gene is TRBV2, the J gene TRBJ2-1; TRBD1 is the table's D call, not checked against the DNA. Ends included, the CDR3 has 16 residues. CDR1 is SNHLY and CDR2 is FYNNEI in the germline V gene. The CDR3 spells CASSDDGWGAGNEQSF.

The V and J genes are TRBV4-1 and TRBJ2-7; D may match TRBD1 or TRBD2 (5 bases each). This CDR3 spans 18 amino acids. V lost 4 bases and J 9 bases, leaving 31 bases between the germline ends. The germline CDR1 and CDR2 sequences are MGHRA and YSYEKL. CDR3 sequence reads: CASSLPSKGAEGVDGQYF. The CDR3 DNA follows: TGCGCCAGCAGCCTCCCGTCCAAAGGGGCCGAGGGAGTGGACGGGCAGTACTTC.

Turning to this clonotype: A much more abundant neighbour one base away suggests this may be a read error. The V call is TRBV2, the J call TRBJ2-3; D is undetermined. This CDR3 spans 14 amino acids. CDR1 and CDR2 from the germline V gene are SNHLY and FYNNEI. CDR3 nucleotides: TGTGCCAGCAGCGCCAATCTGATTTGGGATACGCAGTGTTTT. Residues: CASSANLIWDTQCF.

About this clonotype: The CDR3 does not close with the conserved phenylalanine or tryptophan, likely indicating a read error. The chain has TRBV11-2 and TRBJ2-7; D ambiguous. Germline V gives CDR1 SGHAT, CDR2 FQNNGV. The CDR3 spans 14 residues. The CDR3 region is CATSLTNTAYEQYL. CDR3 DNA: TGTGCCACCAGCTTAACTAACACTGCCTACGAGCAGTACCTC.

Worth noting for this clonotype: A read error may produce the germline difference seen at one junction end. The chain is built from TRBV4-2 and TRBJ2-2, with 8 nucleotides matching TRBD1. Per the germline V gene, CDR1 is LGHNA and CDR2 is YNFKEQ. This CDR3 contains 18 residues. The CDR3 loop reads CASSQPGTGGSNTRELFF. The DNA of the CDR3 is TGTGCCAGCAGCCAACCAGGGACAGGTGGTTCGAACACCAGGGAGCTGTTTTTT.

This clonotype occurred a few times. This chain joins TRBV7-9 and TRBJ2-7, with D perhaps TRBD2 (6 bases). The CDR3 extends over 13 amino acids. Germline CDR1 reads SEHNR; CDR2 reads FQNEAQ (reference sequence). V was trimmed by 6 bases and J by 9 bases, leaving 18 bases between them. CDR3 residues: CASRMGTGSGQYF. In nucleotides, the CDR3 is TGTGCCAGCAGGATGGGGACTGGCTCAGGGCAGTACTTC.

As regards this clonotype: Germline and junction disagree at one end, which may indicate a read error. The chain has TRBV11-2 and TRBJ2-1; a weak D match, TRBD2 (5 bases). CDR3 length equals 16 residues. The germline V gene encodes CDR1 SGHAT and CDR2 FQNNGV. The CDR3 nucleotides are TGTGCCAGCAGCTTAGGCTGGACTGGGTACTACAATGAACAGTTCTTC. Amino acid sequence: CASSLGWTGYYNEQFF.

This clonotype was counted a single time. Its ends do not fully match the called genes, so a read error is possible. This rearrangement joins TRBV5-1 to TRBJ2-5; 11 bases map to TRBD2. Looked up from germline, CDR1 is SGHRS and CDR2 is YFSETQ. The CDR3 sequence is 16 residues long. This CDR3 is CASSPLAGGSQETQCF. CDR3 sequence (DNA): TGCGCAAGCAGCCCCCTAGCGGGAGGATCACAAGAGACCCAGTGCTTC.

This clonotype occurred a few times. This sequence joins TRBV7-2 and TRBJ1-2; D gene uncertain. Per germline, CDR1 SGHTA and CDR2 FQGNSA. V lost 5 bases to trimming and J lost 4 bases, with 14 bases between them. The CDR3 sequence is 14 residues long. CDR3 sequence reads: CASSVGVSGYGYTF. CDR3 nucleotides: TGTGCCAGCAGCGTCGGGGTATCCGGCTATGGCTACACCTTC.

Details on this clonotype: At one boundary the junction diverges from the germline segment, which might be a read error. The chain has TRBV11-2 and TRBJ1-1, with D hard to call. Germline V lookup: CDR1 SGHAT, CDR2 FQNNGV. The CDR3 has 12 residues. The CDR3 reads CAGSPSGWEAFF. As DNA, the CDR3 is TGTGCCGGCAGCCCTTCGGGGTGGGAAGCTTTCTTT.

A word on this clonotype: An end of the junction differs from the germline gene, which may be a read error. The V and J genes are TRBV5-5 and TRBJ2-7; 11 bases agree with TRBD1. From germline, CDR1 is SGHKS and CDR2 YYEKEE (reference sequence). There are 15 residues in the CDR3. In DNA, the CDR3 is TGTGCCAGCAGTTGGGCCGGGACAGGGGGTTACGAGCACTACTTC. It specifies CASSWAGTGGYEHYF.

This chain connects TRBV11-1 to TRBJ2-7; unclear D gene. The CDR3 contains 15 residues. V lost 1 base and J lost 2, with 12 bases in between. Germline V lookup: CDR1 SGHAT, CDR2 FQDESV (reference sequence). The CDR3 region is CASSLETTVPYEQYF. The CDR3, as DNA: TGTGCCAGCAGCTTAGAGACGACCGTGCCCTACGAGCAGTACTTC.

On this clonotype: The conserved closing phenylalanine or tryptophan is absent in this CDR3, likely reflecting a read error. The chain employs TRBV2 and TRBJ2-5; D is possibly TRBD2 (6 bases). The CDR3 extends over 11 amino acids. Germline CDR1 is SNHLY and CDR2 is FYNNEI. The chain's CDR3 is CASAPGEIQYL. In DNA, the CDR3 is TGTGCCAGCGCCCCGGGGGAGATCCAGTACCTC.

About this clonotype: One end of the junction does not line up with germline, which may come from a read error. The rearrangement uses TRBV5-4 and TRBJ1-1; 7 positions agree with TRBD1. Germline V lookup: CDR1 SGHNT, CDR2 YYREEE (reference sequence). The CDR3 has 16 residues. The CDR3 reads CASSFEAGTANTGAFF. CDR3 sequence (DNA): TGTGCCAGCAGCTTTGAGGCCGGGACAGCGAACACTGGAGCTTTCTTT.

As for this clonotype: The conserved final phenylalanine or tryptophan is absent from the CDR3, which likely points to a read error. The rearrangement links TRBV13 to TRBJ2-7, with D uncertain. Per germline, CDR1 PRHDT and CDR2 FYEKMQ (reference sequence). V gave up 4 bases and J gave up 1 base, with 8 bases separating them. The CDR3 runs to 13 residues. The CDR3, as DNA: TGTGCCAGCAGCTCTGGAAGGTCCTACGAGCAGTACCTC. Amino acids: CASSSGRSYEQYL.

The sample holds a few counts of this clonotype. The chain couples TRBV4-1 to TRBJ1-1; D unclear. The CDR3 extends over 13 amino acids. Trimming pared 4 bases from V and 0 bases from J, leaving 6 bases between. The germline V gene encodes CDR1 MGHRA and CDR2 YSYEKL. As DNA, the CDR3 is TGCGCCAGCAGCCTTGCGGTGAACACTGAAGCTTTCTTT. Residues: CASSLAVNTEAFF.

A remark on this clonotype: Germline is not matched at one junction end, which may reflect a read error. J is TRBJ2-7 and V is TRBV25-1; D is uncertain. The germline V gene encodes CDR1 MGHDK and CDR2 SYGVNS. This CDR3 is 12 amino acids long. The CDR3 bases are TGTGCCAGGGCGAATGAGGCATACGAGCAGTACTTT. Encoded protein: CARANEAYEQYF.

Regarding this clonotype: A read error is likely, as this CDR3 ends without the conserved phenylalanine or tryptophan. This chain joins TRBV30 and TRBJ2-3; perhaps TRBD2 as D (7 bases). The CDR3 covers 14 residues. Germline-derived CDR1 and CDR2 are GTSNPN and SVGIG (reference sequence). The CDR3 loop reads CAWSVGGGEDTQYL. CDR3 nucleotide sequence: TGTGCCTGGAGTGTTGGAGGGGGGGAAGATACACAGTATCTT.

Comments on this clonotype: An end of the junction does not agree with germline; a read error may underlie this. The chain links TRBV11-2 to TRBJ2-2; tentatively, D is TRBD2 (7 bases). Germline CDR1 SGHAT, CDR2 FQNNGV. CDR3 length: 15 residues. CDR3 bases: TGTGTCAGCCTCCCACCGGGAGTGTACACCGGGGGGCCGTTTTTT. This sequence encodes CVSLPPGVYTGGPFF.

V usage is TRBV6-6 and J usage is TRBJ2-7; 7 bases line up with TRBD2. CDR3 length: 16 residues. The junction had 7 bases not matched to a gene; V was cut back by 0 bases and J by 2 bases. Germline CDR1 reads MNHNY; CDR2 reads SVGAGI (reference sequence). The CDR3 DNA reads TGTGCCAGCAGTTACTCGGGCCTAGCGGTAGCCTACGAGCAGTACTTC. Its protein product is CASSYSGLAVAYEQYF.

To note about this clonotype: A read error is possible here, since a much larger clone lies one base away. The chain has TRBV7-9 and TRBJ2-1; D is unresolved. This CDR3 has 12 amino acids. Germline CDR1 SEHNR, CDR2 FQNEAQ (reference sequence). This CDR3 is CANSFGYNEQFF. The CDR3 DNA is TGTGCCAACAGCTTTGGGTACAATGAGCAGTTCTTC.

This clonotype was recorded once. The junction departs from germline at one end; a sequencing error may be responsible. The chain has TRBV29-1 and TRBJ2-7; 8 nucleotides agree with TRBD1. This CDR3 spans 14 amino acids. Germline loops: CDR1 SQVTM, CDR2 ANQGSEA. DNA of the CDR3: TGCAGCGTTGAAGGGGACAGGTGGCCGAGCGAGCAGAACTTC. This gives the protein CSVEGDRWPSEQNF.

The sample holds a few counts of this clonotype. The CDR3 does not close with the conserved phenylalanine or tryptophan, likely indicating a read error. The chain carries TRBV29-1 and TRBJ1-5; tentative D call: TRBD1 (5 bases). Germline CDR1 is SQVTM and CDR2 is ANQGSEA. This CDR3 is built from 13 residues. Trimming removed 7 bases from V and 6 bases from J, with 16 bases in between. The CDR3 DNA is TGCAGCGCGGGGGTAGGGCAGGGTCAGCCCCAGCATCTT. As protein: CSAGVGQGQPQHL.